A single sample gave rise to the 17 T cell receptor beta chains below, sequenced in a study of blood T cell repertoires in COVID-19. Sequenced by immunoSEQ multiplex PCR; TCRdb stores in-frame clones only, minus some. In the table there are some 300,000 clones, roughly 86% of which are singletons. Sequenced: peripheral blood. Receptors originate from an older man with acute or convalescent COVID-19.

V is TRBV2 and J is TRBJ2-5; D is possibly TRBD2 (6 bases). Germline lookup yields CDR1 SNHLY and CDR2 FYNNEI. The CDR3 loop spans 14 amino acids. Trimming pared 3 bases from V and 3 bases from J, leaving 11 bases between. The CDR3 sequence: CASSEYGRKETQYF. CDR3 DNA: TGTGCCAGCAGTGAGTATGGGAGGAAAGAGACCCAGTACTTC.

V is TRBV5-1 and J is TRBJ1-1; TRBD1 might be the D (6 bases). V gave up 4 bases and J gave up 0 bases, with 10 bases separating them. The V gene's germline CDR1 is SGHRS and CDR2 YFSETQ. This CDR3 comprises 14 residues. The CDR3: CASSQTGVNTEAFF. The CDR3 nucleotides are TGCGCCAGCAGCCAGACAGGAGTGAACACTGAAGCTTTCTTT.

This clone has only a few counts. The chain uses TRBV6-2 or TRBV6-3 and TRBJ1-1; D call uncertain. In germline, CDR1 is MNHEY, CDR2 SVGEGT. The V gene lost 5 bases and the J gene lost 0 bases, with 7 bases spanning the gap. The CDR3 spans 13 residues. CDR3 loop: CASSRSVNTEAFF. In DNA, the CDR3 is TGTGCCAGCAGTCGTTCAGTGAACACTGAAGCTTTCTTT.

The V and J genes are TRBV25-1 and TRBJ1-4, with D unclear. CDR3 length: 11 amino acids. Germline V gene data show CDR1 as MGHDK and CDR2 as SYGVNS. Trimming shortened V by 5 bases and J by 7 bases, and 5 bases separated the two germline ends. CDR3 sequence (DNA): TGTGCCAGCAGTAACAGTGAAAAACTGTTTTTT. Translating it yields CASSNSEKLFF.

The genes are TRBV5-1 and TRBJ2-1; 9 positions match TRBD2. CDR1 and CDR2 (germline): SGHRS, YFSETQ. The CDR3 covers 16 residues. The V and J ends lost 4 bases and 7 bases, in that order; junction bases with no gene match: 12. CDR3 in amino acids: CASSPPAGGNRNEQFF. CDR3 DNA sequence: TGCGCCAGCAGCCCCCCCGCGGGAGGGAATAGGAATGAGCAGTTCTTC.

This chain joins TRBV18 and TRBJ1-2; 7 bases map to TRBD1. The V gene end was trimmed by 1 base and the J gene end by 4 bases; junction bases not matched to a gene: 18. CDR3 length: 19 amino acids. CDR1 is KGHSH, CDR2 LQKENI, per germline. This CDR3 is CASSPLTGSKTSTSYGYTF. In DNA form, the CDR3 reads TGTGCCAGCTCACCACTGACAGGGTCAAAAACAAGCACCTCCTATGGCTACACCTTC.

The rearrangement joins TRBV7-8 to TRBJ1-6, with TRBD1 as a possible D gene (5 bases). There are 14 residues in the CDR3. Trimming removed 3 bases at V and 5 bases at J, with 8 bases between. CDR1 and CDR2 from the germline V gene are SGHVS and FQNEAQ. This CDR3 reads CASSFAGNNSPLHF. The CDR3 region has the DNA TGTGCCAGCAGCTTTGCAGGGAATAATTCACCCCTCCACTTT.

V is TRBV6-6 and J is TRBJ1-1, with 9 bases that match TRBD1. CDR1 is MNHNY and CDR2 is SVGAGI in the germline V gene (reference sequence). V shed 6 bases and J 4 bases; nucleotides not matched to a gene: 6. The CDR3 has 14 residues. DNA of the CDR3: TGTGCCAGCAGAGATACAGGGGGCCGCACTGAAGCTTTCTTT. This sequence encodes CASRDTGGRTEAFF.

The CDR3 loop is CASNPSASGGTDTQYF. As DNA, the CDR3 is TGTGCCAGCAACCCCTCCGCGTCCGGGGGCACAGATACGCAGTATTTT. The chain carries TRBV9 and TRBJ2-3; TRBD2 is a possible D gene (5 bases). CDR3 length equals 16 residues. Germline-derived CDR1 and CDR2 are SGDLS and YYNGEE. Trimming shortened V by 6 bases and J by 1 base, and 18 bases separated the two germline ends.

This CDR3 is CAISEGRTGETQYF. The CDR3 region has the DNA TGTGCCATCAGTGAAGGTAGGACAGGAGAGACCCAGTACTTC. V gene TRBV10-3 combines with J gene TRBJ2-5; TRBD1 matches at 7 bases. Germline V gene lookup returns CDR1 ENHRY and CDR2 SYGVKD. The CDR3 totals 14 residues. Unmatched junction bases numbered 5, after V lost 3 bases and J lost 4 bases.

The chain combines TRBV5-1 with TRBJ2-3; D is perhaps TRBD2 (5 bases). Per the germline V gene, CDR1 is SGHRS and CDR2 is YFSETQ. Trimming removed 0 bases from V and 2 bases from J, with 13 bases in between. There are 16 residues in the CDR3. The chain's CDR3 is CASSLGNGNSTDTQYF. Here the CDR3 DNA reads TGCGCCAGCAGCTTGGGTAACGGGAACTCCACAGATACGCAGTATTTT. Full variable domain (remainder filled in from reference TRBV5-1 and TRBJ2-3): KAGVTQTPRYLIKTRGQQVTLSCSPISGHRSVSWYQQTPGQGLQFLFEYFSETQRNKGNFPGRFSGRQFSNSRSEMNVSTLELGDSALYLCASSLGNGNSTDTQYFGPGTRLTVL.

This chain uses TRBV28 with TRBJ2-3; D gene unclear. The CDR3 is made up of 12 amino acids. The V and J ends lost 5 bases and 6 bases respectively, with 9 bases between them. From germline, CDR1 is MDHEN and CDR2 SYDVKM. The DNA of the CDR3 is TGTGCCAGCAGTATTACTCTCGATACGCAGTATTTT. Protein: CASSITLDTQYF.

The CDR3 nucleotides are TGTGCCAGCAGCTCGACAGGATTCAATCAGCCCCAGCATTTT. The encoded protein is CASSSTGFNQPQHF. This chain connects TRBV7-2 to TRBJ1-5; maybe TRBD1 (6 bases). Germline-derived CDR1 and CDR2 are SGHTA and FQGNSA. The CDR3 consists of 14 residues. Trimming stripped 4 bases from V and 3 bases from J, with 10 bases between.

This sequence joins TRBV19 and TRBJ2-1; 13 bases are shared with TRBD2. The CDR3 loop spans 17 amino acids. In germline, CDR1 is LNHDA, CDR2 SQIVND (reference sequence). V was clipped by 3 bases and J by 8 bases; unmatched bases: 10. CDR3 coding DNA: TGTGCCAGTAGTATTGAGTTTGGGACTAGCGGGATGCATGAGCAGTTCTTC. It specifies CASSIEFGTSGMHEQFF. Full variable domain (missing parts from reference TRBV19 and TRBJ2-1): DGGITQSPKYLFRKEGQNVTLSCEQNLNHDAMYWYRQDPGQGLRLIYYSQIVNDFQKGDIAEGYSVSREKKESFPLTVTSAQKNPTAFYLCASSIEFGTSGMHEQFFGPGTRLTVL.

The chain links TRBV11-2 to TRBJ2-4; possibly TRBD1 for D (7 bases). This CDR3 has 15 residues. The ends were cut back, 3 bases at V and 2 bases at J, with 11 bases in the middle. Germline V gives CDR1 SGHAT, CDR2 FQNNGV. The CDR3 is CASSFRGATKNIQYF. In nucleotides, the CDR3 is TGTGCCAGCAGCTTCAGGGGGGCGACCAAAAACATTCAGTACTTC.

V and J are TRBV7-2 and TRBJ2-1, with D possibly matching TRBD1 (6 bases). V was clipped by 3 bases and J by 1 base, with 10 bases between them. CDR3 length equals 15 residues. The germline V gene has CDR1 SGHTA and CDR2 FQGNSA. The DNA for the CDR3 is TGTGCCAGCAGCTTTACAGGGCGTTCCTACAATGAGCAGTTCTTC. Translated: CASSFTGRSYNEQFF. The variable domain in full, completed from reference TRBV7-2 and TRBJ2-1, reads GAGVSQSPSNKVTEKGKDVELRCDPISGHTALYWYRQSLGQGLEFLIYFQGNSAPDKSGLPSDRFSAERTGGSVSTLTIQRTQQEDSAVYLCASSFTGRSYNEQFFGPGTRLTVL.

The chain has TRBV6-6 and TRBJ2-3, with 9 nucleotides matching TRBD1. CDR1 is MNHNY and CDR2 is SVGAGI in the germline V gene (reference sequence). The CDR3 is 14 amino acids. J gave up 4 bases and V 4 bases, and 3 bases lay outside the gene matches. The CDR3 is CASSLQGASDTQYF. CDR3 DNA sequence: TGTGCCAGCAGTTTACAGGGGGCCTCAGATACGCAGTATTTT.